This T cell receptor (beta chain) was profiled in a study of breast tumors, draining lymph nodes, adjacent tissues. General study results and limits: That most tumor T cells come from lymph nodes remained unproven. Tumor TCR diversity was below lymph nodes but above nontumor tissue. Findings are consistent with lymph node origin and intratumoral expansion of most tumor T cells.

Germline V gives CDR1 MNHNS, CDR2 SASEGT. V was pared by 6 bases and J by 5 bases, with 8 bases between. This CDR3 is built from 12 residues. This clonotype was recorded at least ten times. Its antigen remains unidentified. Each CDR3 protein gets one entry after TCRdb re-called the multiplex PCR reads with MiXCR. The sample has roughly 120,000 distinct CDR3 sequences; about 20% are singletons. Breast cancer patients provided tissue from their axillary draining lymph nodes. Sequenced sample: axillary lymph node tissue. The chain has TRBV6-1 and TRBJ1-3, with D hard to call. The clonotype originates from a female donor with breast cancer. Some clones in this sample may be carry-over from other donors' samples. CDR3 sequence (DNA): TGTGCCAGCAGCGACACTAGAAACACCATATATTTT. It encodes CASSDTRNTIYF.